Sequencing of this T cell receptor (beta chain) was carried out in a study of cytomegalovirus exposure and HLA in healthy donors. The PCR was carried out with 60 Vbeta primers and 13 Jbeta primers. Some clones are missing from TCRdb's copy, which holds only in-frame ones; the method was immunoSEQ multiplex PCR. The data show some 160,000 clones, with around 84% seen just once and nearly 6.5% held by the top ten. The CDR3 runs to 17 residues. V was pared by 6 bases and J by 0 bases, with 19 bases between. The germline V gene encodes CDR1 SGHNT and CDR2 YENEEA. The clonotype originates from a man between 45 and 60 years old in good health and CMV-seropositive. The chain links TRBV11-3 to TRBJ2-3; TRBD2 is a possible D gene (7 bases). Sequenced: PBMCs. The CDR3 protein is CASSSAGAVPSTDTQYF. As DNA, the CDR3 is TGTGCCAGCAGTTCCGCGGGGGCGGTCCCTAGCACAGATACGCAGTATTTT. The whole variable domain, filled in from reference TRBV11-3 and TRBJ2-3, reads EAGVVQSPRYKIIEKKQPVAFWCNPISGHNTLYWYLQNLGQGPELLIRYENEEAVDDSQLPKDRFSAERLKGVDSTLKIQPAELGDSAVYLCASSSAGAVPSTDTQYFGPGTRLTVL.